One sample yielded the 2 T cell receptor beta chains listed below, sequenced in a study of blood T cell repertoires in COVID-19. Here immunoSEQ multiplex PCR was the method, and the copy in TCRdb shows in-frame clones only, minus some. The sample has roughly 220,000 clones, around 85% seen once; the top ten hold 1.3%. Input material: PBMCs or T cells enriched from blood (not recorded which). These receptors were taken from a woman aged 35 to 49 with acute COVID-19.

This rearrangement joins TRBV6-2 or TRBV6-3 to TRBJ1-6, with D uncertain. V was shortened by 6 bases and J by 7 bases, with 19 bases between the two germline ends. Germline-derived CDR1 and CDR2 are MNHEY and SVGEGT. The CDR3 totals 16 residues. The CDR3 bases are TGTGCCAGCAGCCCTCTCGGGCGGGGTTTCAATTCACCCCTCCACTTT. It is translated as CASSPLGRGFNSPLHF.

This clone was counted between two and nine times. The V gene is TRBV11-2, the J gene TRBJ1-5; D not resolved. CDR3 size: 17 residues. Per germline, CDR1 SGHAT and CDR2 FQNNGV. With 4 bases removed from V and 8 bases from J, the gap between germline ends came to 24 bases. The CDR3 DNA is TGTGCCAGCAGCTCCGGGGTGCAGTCCTCGGATACTGAGCCCCAGCATTTT. Translating gives CASSSGVQSSDTEPQHF.